This T cell receptor (beta chain) was sequenced in a study of human T cells and chemical hapten exposure. TCRdb called the RACE reads again in MiXCR, with one record for every CDR3 protein. In the table there are a few hundred thousand distinct CDR3 sequences, approximately 5.1% of which are singletons. Trimming cost V 4 bases and J 6 bases, with 11 bases left between them. The CDR3 consists of 13 residues. From germline, CDR1 is MNHEY and CDR2 SVGAGI. This clonotype was seen a few times. Time point: patch test 1, 2 weeks after DPC sensitization. Treatment noted: therapeutic diphenylcyclopropenone sensitization with weekly scalp DPC.

This specimen was whole blood, taken in connection with sensitization to the hapten diphenylcyclopropenone (DPC). This rearrangement joins TRBV6-5 to TRBJ2-3; D might be TRBD2 (5 bases). This sequence was found in a woman aged 50 to 60 with alopecia areata. Some clones in this sample may be carry-over from other donors' samples. The CDR3 region is CASSSHSGDTQYF. DNA for the CDR3: TGTGCCAGCAGTTCCCATTCGGGGGATACGCAGTATTTT.